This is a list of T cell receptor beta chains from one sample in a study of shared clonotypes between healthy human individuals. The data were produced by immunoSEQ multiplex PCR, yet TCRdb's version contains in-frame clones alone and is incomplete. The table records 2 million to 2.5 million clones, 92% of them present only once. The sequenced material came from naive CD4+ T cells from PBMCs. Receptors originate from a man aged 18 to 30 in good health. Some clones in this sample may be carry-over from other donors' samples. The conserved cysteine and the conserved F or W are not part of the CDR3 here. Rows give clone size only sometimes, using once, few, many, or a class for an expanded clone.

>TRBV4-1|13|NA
ASTPVRQAPYEQY
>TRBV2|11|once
ASRWRSQETQY
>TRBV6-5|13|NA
ASRNNLGRPYEQY
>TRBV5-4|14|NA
ASSSGLAGGIDEQF
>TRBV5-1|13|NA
ASSLAQSSYNEQF
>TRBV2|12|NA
ASLWSLNTGELF
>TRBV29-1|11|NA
SVDRSGSYEQY
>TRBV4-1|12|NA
ASSRSGGPYEQY
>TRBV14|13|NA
ASSLAGGSSYEQY
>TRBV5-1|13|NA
ASSSMGGINTEAF
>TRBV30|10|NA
AWTASGAEQY
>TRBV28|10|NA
ASGRINYGYT
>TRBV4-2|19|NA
ASSQDGGLAGRSQNTGELF
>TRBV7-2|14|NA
ASSPRLADNTDTQY
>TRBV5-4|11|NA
ASRKGQGGGYT
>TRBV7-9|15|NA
VGKRDRFDSGANVLT
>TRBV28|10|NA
ASSSRGDKLF
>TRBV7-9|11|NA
ASSPGQRSGYT
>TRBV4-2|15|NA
ASSRGQGAMPNEKLF
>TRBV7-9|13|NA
ASSARQAASGELF
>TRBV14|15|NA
ASSPGRGGSSYNEQF
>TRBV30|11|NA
AWSDQRDQPQH
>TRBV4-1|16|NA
ASSQDPGLAGEGNEQF
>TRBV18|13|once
ASSPTGLDRYGYT